A single T cell receptor beta chain is shown here with its context. This CDR3 is built from 16 residues. The germline V gene encodes CDR1 DFQATT and CDR2 SNEGSKA (reference sequence). With V trimmed by 5 bases and J by 9 bases, 19 bases remained unmatched. The data stem from a study of T-cell memory formation after mild COVID-19. TCRdb re-called the 5' RACE reads through MiXCR, storing one row per CDR3 protein. The table has under 400,000 distinct CDR3 sequences, roughly 21% seen once. Sequencing input: PBMCs or a T cell subset sorted from them (not recorded which). V usage is TRBV20-1 and J usage is TRBJ1-1, with 9 positions matching TRBD1. This receptor was identified in an adult woman who had mild COVID-19 (a few samples of this study predate the infection). Cell type and time point are not known. CDR3 loop: CSAGYRGPYHPAQAFF. In DNA form, the CDR3 reads TGCAGTGCTGGATACAGGGGGCCCTATCATCCGGCCCAAGCTTTCTTT.